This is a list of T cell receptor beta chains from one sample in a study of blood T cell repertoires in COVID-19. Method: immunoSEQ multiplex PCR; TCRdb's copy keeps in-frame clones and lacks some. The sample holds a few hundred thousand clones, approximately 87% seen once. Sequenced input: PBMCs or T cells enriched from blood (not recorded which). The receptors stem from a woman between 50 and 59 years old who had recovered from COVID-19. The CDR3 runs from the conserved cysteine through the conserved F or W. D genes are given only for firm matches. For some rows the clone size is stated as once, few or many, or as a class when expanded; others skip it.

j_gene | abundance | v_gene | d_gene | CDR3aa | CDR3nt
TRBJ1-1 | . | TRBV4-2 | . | CASSQGQDLNTEAFF | TGTGCCAGCAGCCAAGGACAGGATTTGAACACTGAAGCTTTCTTT
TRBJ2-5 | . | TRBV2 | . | CASTRTITGQETQYF | TGTGCCAGCACCCGGACTATCACAGGCCAAGAGACCCAGTACTTC
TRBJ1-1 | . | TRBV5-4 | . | CASSRTGGKTEAFF | TGTGCCAGCAGCAGAACGGGGGGTAAAACTGAAGCTTTCTTT
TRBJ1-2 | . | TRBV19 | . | CASSFEDSYGYTF | TGTGCCAGTAGTTTCGAGGACAGCTATGGCTACACCTTC
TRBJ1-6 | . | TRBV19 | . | CASSTGISENSPLHF | TGTGCCAGTAGTACAGGGATTTCGGAAAATTCACCCCTCCACTTT
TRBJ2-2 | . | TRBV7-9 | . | CASSFSWQINGELFF | TGTGCCAGCAGCTTTTCCTGGCAGATAAACGGGGAGCTGTTTTTT
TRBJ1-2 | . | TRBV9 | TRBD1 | CASKRDSYGYTF | TGTGCCAGCAAGAGGGACAGCTATGGCTACACCTTC
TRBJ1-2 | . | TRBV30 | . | CAGGARGYTF | TGTGCGGGGGGTGCCCGTGGCTACACCTTC
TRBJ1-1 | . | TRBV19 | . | CASSTRGPAPMNTEAFF | TGTGCCAGTAGTACCAGGGGCCCGGCCCCCATGAACACTGAAGCTTTCTTT
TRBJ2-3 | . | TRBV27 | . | CASRASGRTQYF | TGTGCCAGCAGAGCGTCTGGGAGGACGCAGTATTTT
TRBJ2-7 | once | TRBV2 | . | CASSAGQTSYEQYF | TGTGCCAGCAGTGCTGGACAGACCTCCTACGAGCAGTACTTC
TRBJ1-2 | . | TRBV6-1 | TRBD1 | CASSDGQGVIYYGYTF | TGTGCCAGCAGTGACGGACAGGGGGTGATCTACTATGGCTACACCTTC
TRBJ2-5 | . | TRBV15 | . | CATSRDLGTQETQYF | TGTGCCACCAGCAGAGATCTAGGTACACAAGAGACCCAGTACTTC
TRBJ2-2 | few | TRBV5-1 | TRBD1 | CASSLLRTGGGGELFF | TGCGCCAGCAGCTTGCTACGGACAGGGGGCGGCGGGGAGCTGTTTTTT
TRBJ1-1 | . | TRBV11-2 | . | CASSHPTGLNTEAFF | TGTGCCAGCAGCCATCCAACGGGATTGAACACTGAAGCTTTCTTT
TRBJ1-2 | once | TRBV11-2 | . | CASSPNLGVGYNGYTF | TGTGCCAGCAGCCCGAATCTAGGGGTAGGCTATAATGGCTACACCTTC
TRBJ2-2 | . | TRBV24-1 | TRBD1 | CATGTGGNTGELFF | TGTGCCACCGGGACAGGGGGGAACACCGGGGAGCTGTTTTTT
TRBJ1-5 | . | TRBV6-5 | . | CASSYSAVSNQPQHF | TGTGCCAGCAGTTACTCGGCCGTTAGCAATCAGCCCCAGCATTTT
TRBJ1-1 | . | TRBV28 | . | CASSGETHNTEAFF | TGTGCCAGCAGTGGCGAGACACACAACACTGAAGCTTTCTTT
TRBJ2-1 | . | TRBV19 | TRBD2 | CASSTTSGGRNEQFF | TGTGCCAGTAGTACCACTAGCGGGGGGCGCAATGAGCAGTTCTTC
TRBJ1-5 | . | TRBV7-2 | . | CASSLQGQPQHF | TGTGCCAGCAGCCTACAGGGACAGCCCCAGCATTTT
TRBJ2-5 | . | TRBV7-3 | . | CASSFGQQETQYF | TGTGCCAGCAGCTTTGGACAGCAAGAGACCCAGTACTTC